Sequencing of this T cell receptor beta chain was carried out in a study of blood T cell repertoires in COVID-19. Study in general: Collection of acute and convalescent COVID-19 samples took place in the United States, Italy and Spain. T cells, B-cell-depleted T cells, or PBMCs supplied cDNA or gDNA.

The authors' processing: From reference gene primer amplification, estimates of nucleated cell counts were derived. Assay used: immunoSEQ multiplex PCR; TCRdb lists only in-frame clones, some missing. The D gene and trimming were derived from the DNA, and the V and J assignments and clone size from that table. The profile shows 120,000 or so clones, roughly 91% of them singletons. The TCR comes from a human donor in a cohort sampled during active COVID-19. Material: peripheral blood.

The CDR3 DNA reads TGCGCCAGCAGCTCCCGCGGGGGTGGTGATTCACCCCTCCACTTT. Amino acid sequence: CASSSRGGGDSPLHF. The V gene is TRBV5-1, the J gene TRBJ1-6; possibly TRBD1 for D (5 bases). In germline, CDR1 is SGHRS, CDR2 YFSETQ. The CDR3 spans 15 residues. Trimming took off 3 bases at V and 8 bases at J, with 15 bases between the two ends.